The 17 T cell receptor beta chains below come from one sample, sequenced in a study of identical twins. TCRdb ran MiXCR on the 5' RACE reads and lists one entry per CDR3 protein. The data contain under 400,000 distinct CDR3 sequences, approximately 8.7% of them singletons. Sequencing input: naive T cells sorted from blood. The origin of the receptors is a woman between 50 and 59 years old in good health.

This clonotype was picked up many times. The chain employs TRBV29-1 and TRBJ1-1, with TRBD1 matching 7 bases. The CDR3 is 15 residues long. Looked up from germline, CDR1 is SQVTM and CDR2 is ANQGSEA. Trimming cost V 8 bases and J 0 bases; bases outside gene matches: 12. CDR3: CSFQGGVNMNTEAFF. The CDR3 DNA reads as TGCAGCTTCCAGGGGGGGGTGAACATGAACACTGAAGCTTTCTTT.

This clonotype was observed many times. The rearrangement links TRBV6-6 to TRBJ2-5; D is undetermined. The V gene lost 8 bases and the J gene lost 4 bases, with 11 bases spanning the gap. Germline assignment: CDR1 MNHNY and CDR2 SVGAGI (reference sequence). The CDR3 runs 12 residues. The CDR3 DNA reads TGTGCCAGCCAAAGTTTAACAGAGACCCAGTACTTC. This sequence encodes CASQSLTETQYF.

J is TRBJ1-1 and V is TRBV24-1; 8 bases are shared with TRBD1. V shed 8 bases, J shed 1 base, and the junction held 5 bases outside the gene matches. The CDR3 sequence is 14 residues long. Germline lookup yields CDR1 KGHDR and CDR2 SFDVKD. The CDR3 DNA is TGTGCCACCAAGACAGGGGAACCGAACACTGAAGCTTTCTTT. Protein: CATKTGEPNTEAFF.

The V call is TRBV29-1, the J call TRBJ2-4; D is undetermined. CDR3 length: 12 amino acids. CDR1 is SQVTM, CDR2 ANQGSEA, per germline. Trimming stripped 7 bases from V and 6 bases from J, with 13 bases between. The CDR3 DNA follows: TGCAGCGCATTAGGGCTTTTAAACATTCAGTACTTC. Translating gives CSALGLLNIQYF.

This clonotype was seen only a few times. This chain connects TRBV4-2 to TRBJ2-7, with D hard to call. Looked up from germline, CDR1 is LGHNA and CDR2 is YNFKEQ. The V gene lost 4 bases and the J gene lost 5 bases, with 3 bases spanning the gap. The CDR3 is made up of 10 amino acids. CDR3 sequence reads: CASSPDEQYV. CDR3 DNA sequence: TGTGCCAGCAGCCCCGACGAGCAGTACGTC.

Only a few counts were recorded for this clonotype. The chain joins TRBV4-1 to TRBJ2-7; D may be TRBD1 or TRBD2 (6 bases each). CDR3 length: 15 amino acids. Trimming left V 2 bases short and J 4 bases short, with 15 bases between. The germline gives CDR1 MGHRA, CDR2 YSYEKL. Written as DNA, the CDR3 is TGCGCCAGCAGCCAACAACAGGGAGGTTCGTACGAGCAGTACTTC. Translating it yields CASSQQQGGSYEQYF.

This clonotype was detected only a few times. The chain recombines TRBV20-1 with TRBJ1-4, with D possibly being TRBD1 (5 bases). V was pared by 2 bases and J by 0 bases, with 10 bases between. The CDR3 extends over 15 amino acids. Germline V CDR1 and CDR2: DFQATT, SNEGSKA (reference sequence). The CDR3 DNA is TGCAGTGCTAGACGAGGGGCGGCAACTAATGAAAAACTGTTTTTT. Protein: CSARRGAATNEKLFF.

This clonotype was recorded at least ten times. The chain combines TRBV5-1 with TRBJ1-4; 8 nucleotides match TRBD1. This CDR3 spans 14 amino acids. The junction had 8 bases not matched to a gene; V was cut back by 4 bases and J by 9 bases. Germline V gene data show CDR1 as SGHRS and CDR2 as YFSETQ. CDR3 DNA: TGCGCCAGCAGCGTCGACGGACAGGGAAAAAAACTGTTTTTT. Its protein product is CASSVDGQGKKLFF.

The chain uses TRBV27 and TRBJ2-1, with 9 bases fitting TRBD2. The length of the CDR3 is 14 residues. Germline lookup yields CDR1 MNHEY and CDR2 SMNVEV (reference sequence). Trimming took 6 bases from V and 9 from J; bases not matched to a gene: 9. The CDR3 DNA follows: TGTGCCAGCAGCTCGGTTTTAGCGGGAGTTGAGCAGTTCTTC. Translation gives CASSSVLAGVEQFF.

This clonotype was counted at least ten times. The chain is built from TRBV5-6 and TRBJ2-7; D gene unclear. This CDR3 has 11 residues. The V end lost 4 bases, the J end lost 4 bases, and 6 bases lay between the germline ends. The germline CDR1 and CDR2 sequences are SGHDT and YYEEEE. The CDR3 loop is CASSDQYEQYF. In DNA, the CDR3 is TGTGCCAGCAGCGATCAGTACGAGCAGTACTTC.

As DNA, the CDR3 is TGCGCCAGCAGCCTACAACTAGCGGGAGGGTCCTGGGCCAACGTCCTGACTTTC. This translates into CASSLQLAGGSWANVLTF. V and J are TRBV5-1 and TRBJ2-6; 13 positions agree with TRBD2. The CDR3 sequence is 18 residues long. Unmatched junction bases numbered 9, after V lost 4 bases and J lost 5 bases. Germline V gives CDR1 SGHRS, CDR2 YFSETQ.

The chain combines TRBV7-9 with TRBJ1-1; 11 positions agree with TRBD1. Losses at the gene ends were 5 bases for V and 0 bases for J; bases not matched to a gene: 8. Germline CDR1 reads SEHNR; CDR2 reads FQNEAQ (reference sequence). The CDR3 is made up of 17 amino acids. The CDR3 region has the DNA TGTGCCAGCAGCCACTCGGACAGGGGGCTAATGAACACTGAAGCTTTCTTT. Its protein product is CASSHSDRGLMNTEAFF.

This chain uses TRBV10-3 with TRBJ1-5, with D unresolved. This CDR3 spans 13 amino acids. CDR1 is ENHRY and CDR2 is SYGVKD in the germline V gene. Trimming removed 11 bases from V and 4 bases from J, with 15 bases in between. Here the CDR3 reads CAVGAAANQPQHF. The CDR3 DNA reads as TGTGCCGTCGGAGCCGCGGCAAATCAGCCCCAGCATTTT.

This chain joins TRBV11-2 and TRBJ2-1, with 7 positions matching TRBD2. CDR1 is SGHAT, CDR2 FQNNGV, per germline. This CDR3 spans 20 amino acids. Germline trimming cut 5 bases from V and 4 bases from J; bases unmatched to any gene: 23. CDR3 amino acids: CASSLTSGMFPRALYNEQFF. The CDR3 region has the DNA TGTGCCAGCAGCCTGACCAGCGGGATGTTCCCCCGGGCACTTTACAATGAGCAGTTCTTC.

This clonotype was recorded at least ten times. CDR3 sequence reads: CASSQLGQRDIQYF. CDR3 coding DNA: TGCGCCAGCAGCCAATTAGGTCAGAGGGACATTCAGTACTTC. The chain employs TRBV4-1 and TRBJ2-4, with D maybe TRBD2 (5 bases). There are 14 residues in the CDR3. Germline V lookup: CDR1 MGHRA, CDR2 YSYEKL. V was shortened by 2 bases and J by 8 bases, with 13 bases between the two germline ends.

Only a few counts were recorded for this clonotype. The genes are TRBV10-2 and TRBJ2-4, with 11 bases identical to TRBD2. This CDR3 is built from 12 residues. Germline lookup yields CDR1 WSHSY and CDR2 SAAADI. The ends lost 6 bases at V and 14 bases at J; junction bases unmatched: 6. The CDR3 sequence is CASSILAGVEYF. Written as DNA, the CDR3 is TGCGCCAGCAGCATACTAGCGGGAGTTGAGTACTTC.

This clonotype has only a few counts. The V call is TRBV12-2, the J call TRBJ2-1; the table's TRBD1 call for D was not verified on the DNA. TRBV12-2 is an annotated pseudogene. CDR3 length equals 15 residues. DNA of the CDR3: TGTGCAAGTCGCCCGCAGGGTCTGGCTCGCCATGAGCAGTTCTTC. Protein: CASRPQGLARHEQFF.